The 19 T cell receptor beta chains below all came from one sample that was sequenced in a study of cytomegalovirus exposure and HLA in healthy donors. The PCR used 60 Vbeta and 13 Jbeta primers. TCRdb keeps only in-frame clones here, not all; method: immunoSEQ multiplex PCR. The data contain some 170,000 clones, 80% of them seen just once; the ten biggest clones take up 4% to 5%. Sample: PBMCs. These TCRs come from a young man in good health and CMV-seronegative.

The chain carries TRBV6-5 and TRBJ2-7; 8 bases are shared with TRBD1. The CDR3 has 13 amino acids. V lost 2 bases, J lost 5 bases, and 2 bases stayed unmatched. Germline V gives CDR1 MNHEY, CDR2 SVGAGI. Here the CDR3 reads CASSYAGGDEQYF. The DNA of the CDR3 is TGTGCCAGCAGTTACGCAGGGGGCGACGAGCAGTACTTC.

The chain uses TRBV19 and TRBJ1-2; 11 bases line up with TRBD1. The J segment lost 4 bases and the V segment lost 8 bases, leaving 9 bases of the junction unmatched. This CDR3 is built from 15 residues. In germline, CDR1 is LNHDA, CDR2 SQIVND (reference sequence). CDR3 sequence (DNA): TGTGCCAGTTTCCCGGGACAGGGGGAGGTCTATGGCTACACCTTC. Translation: CASFPGQGEVYGYTF.

The CDR3 DNA reads TGTGCCGGGGGGTCGTCCCTGTGGGGAAGCCAAGAGACCCAGTACTTC. It is translated as CAGGSSLWGSQETQYF. The gene calls are TRBV2 and TRBJ2-5; maybe TRBD2 (6 bases). Trimming shortened V by 11 bases and J by 1 base, and 23 bases separated the two germline ends. Germline assignment: CDR1 SNHLY and CDR2 FYNNEI. CDR3 length: 16 residues. The variable domain in full, completed from reference TRBV2 and TRBJ2-5, reads EPEVTQTPSHQVTQMGQEVILRCVPISNHLYFYWYRQILGQKVEFLVSFYNNEISEKSEIFDDQFSVERPDGSNFTLKIRSTKLEDSAMYFCAGGSSLWGSQETQYFGPGTRLLVL.

This chain connects TRBV19 to TRBJ2-7; 7 nucleotides match TRBD1. Losses at the gene ends were 7 bases for V and 3 bases for J; bases not matched to a gene: 6. The germline gives CDR1 LNHDA, CDR2 SQIVND (reference sequence). This CDR3 contains 13 residues. The CDR3 protein is CASTPPGGYEQYF. CDR3 DNA: TGTGCCAGTACCCCTCCAGGGGGCTACGAGCAGTACTTC.

CDR3 DNA sequence: TGTGCCATCAGTGAGGGACAGGGGTACAATGAGCAGTTCTTC. As protein: CAISEGQGYNEQFF. The genes are TRBV10-3 and TRBJ2-1, with TRBD1 matching 9 bases. This CDR3 comprises 14 residues. J was trimmed by 4 bases and V by 2 bases; bases with no gene match: 0. Germline V gives CDR1 ENHRY, CDR2 SYGVKD.

This sequence joins TRBV2 and TRBJ1-4; weak D call: TRBD1 (5 bases). Trimming removed 8 bases from V and 6 bases from J, with 13 bases in between. The germline V gene has CDR1 SNHLY and CDR2 FYNNEI. The CDR3 covers 13 residues. The CDR3 loop is CASSKGADEKLFF. CDR3 DNA sequence: TGTGCCAGCTCCAAAGGGGCGGATGAAAAACTGTTTTTT.

In nucleotides, the CDR3 is TGCGCCAGCAGCTTGACAGGGGACTCGAACACCGGGGAGCTGTTTTTT. This sequence encodes CASSLTGDSNTGELFF. This chain connects TRBV5-1 to TRBJ2-2; D perhaps matches TRBD1 (7 bases). Trimming took 1 base from V and 0 from J, leaving 10 bases between them. Germline V gene sequence: CDR1 SGHRS, CDR2 YFSETQ. This CDR3 is built from 16 residues. The variable domain in full, with the rest retrieved from reference TRBV5-1 and TRBJ2-2, is KAGVTQTPRYLIKTRGQQVTLSCSPISGHRSVSWYQQTPGQGLQFLFEYFSETQRNKGNFPGRFSGRQFSNSRSEMNVSTLELGDSALYLCASSLTGDSNTGELFFGEGSRLTVL.

This clone was found a few times. Other DNA sequences in the sample encode the same CDR3. This chain uses TRBV7-2 with TRBJ1-5; D possibly corresponds to TRBD1 (5 bases). V gave up 0 bases and J gave up 6 bases, with 12 bases separating them. Per the germline V gene, CDR1 is SGHTA and CDR2 is FQGNSA. This CDR3 contains 15 residues. In DNA, the CDR3 is TGTGCCAGCAGCTTAGCGGCGGGGGTGGGTCAGCCCCAGCATTTT. Protein product: CASSLAAGVGQPQHF. Looking up the rest from reference TRBV7-2 and TRBJ1-5 gives the full variable domain: GAGVSQSPSNKVTEKGKDVELRCDPISGHTALYWYRQSLGQGLEFLIYFQGNSAPDKSGLPSDRFSAERTGGSVSTLTIQRTQQEDSAVYLCASSLAAGVGQPQHFGDGTRLSIL.

The V call is TRBV19, the J call TRBJ1-5, with 10 bases matching TRBD1. The germline V gene encodes CDR1 LNHDA and CDR2 SQIVND (reference sequence). The CDR3 extends over 15 amino acids. V gave up 6 bases and J gave up 7 bases; unmatched junction bases: 9. CDR3 in DNA: TGTGCCAGTAGCGCGACAGGGGGCGCGGGCCAGCCCCAGCATTTT. It translates to CASSATGGAGQPQHF.

The chain has TRBV6-1 and TRBJ2-1; maybe TRBD2 (6 bases). Germline loops: CDR1 MNHNS, CDR2 SASEGT. The CDR3 is 14 amino acids. Trimming pared 3 bases from V and 3 bases from J, leaving 9 bases between. CDR3 loop: CASSDRDFYNEQFF. DNA of the CDR3: TGTGCCAGCAGTGACCGGGACTTCTACAATGAGCAGTTCTTC.

CDR3 sequence: CASSVGGGPSGNTIYF. The CDR3 bases are TGTGCCAGCAGCGTAGGGGGGGGGCCCTCTGGAAACACCATATATTTT. The rearrangement joins TRBV9 to TRBJ1-3; D might be TRBD1 (6 bases). In germline, CDR1 is SGDLS, CDR2 YYNGEE. V lost 0 bases and J lost 0, with 10 bases in between. The CDR3 is 16 residues long.

The table lists this clone with a count of one. In DNA form, the CDR3 reads TGCGCCAGCAGTGAGCCTGGTTACGAGCAGTACTTC. Translation: CASSEPGYEQYF. The chain joins TRBV10-1 to TRBJ2-5; unclear D gene. The J call may be in error: the DNA end matches TRBJ2-7 better. This CDR3 is built from 12 residues. The germline V gene has CDR1 WNHNN and CDR2 SYGVQD (reference sequence).

This clone appeared a single time. The V gene is TRBV5-6, the J gene TRBJ2-7; a possible D gene is TRBD1 (7 bases). The CDR3 totals 13 residues. Trimming shortened V by 2 bases and J by 4 bases, and 10 bases separated the two germline ends. Germline V gene lookup returns CDR1 SGHDT and CDR2 YYEEEE. CDR3 in amino acids: CASSLQGTYEQYF. CDR3 nucleotide sequence: TGTGCCAGCAGCTTACAGGGGACTTACGAGCAGTACTTC.

The chain is built from TRBV30 and TRBJ1-2; a possible D gene is TRBD1 (5 bases). Germline V gene sequence: CDR1 GTSNPN, CDR2 SVGIG (reference sequence). The V gene lost 0 bases and the J gene lost 2 bases, with 7 bases spanning the gap. The CDR3 consists of 13 residues. The CDR3 loop reads CAWSVGQNYGYTF. CDR3 DNA: TGTGCCTGGAGTGTGGGGCAGAACTATGGCTACACCTTC.

The chain recombines TRBV10-3 with TRBJ2-7; D unresolved. V shed 4 bases and J shed 4 bases, with 5 bases lying between them. Germline loops: CDR1 ENHRY, CDR2 SYGVKD. The CDR3 sequence is 11 residues long. CDR3 in amino acids: CAISVAYEQYF. The CDR3 DNA follows: TGTGCCATCAGTGTCGCGTACGAGCAGTACTTC.

This clone occurred a few times. The chain employs TRBV6-5 and TRBJ2-2; 11 nucleotides line up with TRBD1. The V gene's germline CDR1 is MNHEY and CDR2 SVGAGI. The CDR3 totals 14 residues. V shed 7 bases and J 7 bases; nucleotides not matched to a gene: 5. The CDR3 region is CASKGQGEIGELFF. The CDR3 nucleotides read TGTGCCAGCAAGGGACAGGGGGAAATCGGGGAGCTGTTTTTT.

The J gene is TRBJ2-1, the V gene TRBV5-4, with 8 nucleotides matching TRBD1. This CDR3 region has 15 residues. The V gene's germline CDR1 is SGHNT and CDR2 YYREEE (reference sequence). J lost 5 bases, V lost 1 base, and 5 bases had no gene match. As DNA, the CDR3 is TGTGCCAGCAGCTTGAAGGGACAGGCCAACAATGAGCAGTTCTTC. Protein sequence: CASSLKGQANNEQFF.

The chain links TRBV5-1 to TRBJ2-7; possibly TRBD1 for D (6 bases). The CDR3 is 14 residues long. Between the trimmed V and J ends, which lost 4 bases and 3 bases, there was a span of 14 bases. Germline V lookup: CDR1 SGHRS, CDR2 YFSETQ. The CDR3 region is CASSHDGQNYEQYF. As DNA, the CDR3 is TGCGCCAGCAGCCACGACGGACAGAACTACGAGCAGTACTTC.

This clone was seen a handful of times. The chain has TRBV7-9 and TRBJ1-1, with a tentative D call TRBD1 (5 bases). In germline, CDR1 is SEHNR, CDR2 FQNEAQ (reference sequence). V was shortened by 5 bases and J by 3 bases, with 16 bases between the two germline ends. This CDR3 comprises 15 residues. CDR3 nucleotides: TGTGCCAGCAGCCCGTTTGGGGGGAAGGACACTGAAGCTTTCTTT. This translates into CASSPFGGKDTEAFF. The whole variable domain, remainder taken from reference TRBV7-9 and TRBJ1-1, is DTGVSQNPRHKITKRGQNVTFRCDPISEHNRLYWYRQTLGQGPEFLTYFQNEAQLEKSRLLSDRFSAERPKGSFSTLEIQRTEQGDSAMYLCASSPFGGKDTEAFFGQGTRLTVV.